The rows below give T cell receptor beta chains drawn from one sample of a study of blood T cell repertoires in COVID-19. Some clones are missing from TCRdb's copy, which holds only in-frame ones; the method was immunoSEQ multiplex PCR. Of 30,000 to 40,000 clones in the sample, around 84% were seen once. Sequenced material: peripheral blood. The receptors stem from a man in his sixties with COVID-19, enrolled during active disease. The CDR3 runs from the conserved cysteine through the conserved F or W. D genes are given only for firm matches. For some rows the clone size is stated as once, few or many, or as a class when expanded; others skip it.

size: -
J: TRBJ1-1
D: -
V: TRBV30
DNA: TGTGCCTGGAGTTCGGGACTTGGGGGCACTGAAGCTTTCTTT
CDR3: CAWSSGLGGTEAFF

size: -
J: TRBJ1-6
D: -
V: TRBV6-5
DNA: TGTGCCAGCAGTTACCCCGCGGCTAATTCACCCCTCCACTTT
CDR3: CASSYPAANSPLHF

size: once
J: TRBJ2-4
D: TRBD1
V: TRBV10-2
DNA: TGCGCCAGCAGTGGGGGAGGACAGGGGGCCAAAAACATTCAGTACTTC
CDR3: CASSGGGQGAKNIQYF

size: -
J: TRBJ2-2
D: TRBD2
V: TRBV19
DNA: TGTGCCAGTACGAGAGCGGGGCACACCGGGGAGCTGTTTTTT
CDR3: CASTRAGHTGELFF

size: -
J: TRBJ1-5
D: TRBD1
V: TRBV19
DNA: TGTGCCAGTAGATCCACAGGGGGTAGCAATCAGCCCCAGCATTTT
CDR3: CASRSTGGSNQPQHF

size: -
J: TRBJ1-1
D: TRBD1
V: TRBV7-9
DNA: TGTGCCAGCAGGTCCGGACAGGGTGTAACTGAAGCTTTCTTT
CDR3: CASRSGQGVTEAFF

size: -
J: TRBJ2-2
D: -
V: TRBV7-9
DNA: TGTGCCAGCGCAAGAGGACTACTTAACACCGGGGAGCTGTTTTTT
CDR3: CASARGLLNTGELFF

size: -
J: TRBJ2-1
D: TRBD1
V: TRBV7-9
DNA: TGTGCCAGCAGCTCAGGGGGACAGAGAAATGAGCAGTTCTTC
CDR3: CASSSGGQRNEQFF

size: -
J: TRBJ1-2
D: -
V: TRBV9
DNA: TGTGCCAGCAGCGTAGAGCAGGGTCTCTATGGCTACACCTTC
CDR3: CASSVEQGLYGYTF

size: -
J: TRBJ2-1
D: -
V: TRBV5-3
DNA: TGTGCCCCCATCGACCCGGGGAGCTACAATGAGCAGTTCTTC
CDR3: CAPIDPGSYNEQFF

size: -
J: TRBJ1-4
D: TRBD1
V: TRBV3-1/TRBV3-2
DNA: TGTGCCAGCAGCCCATACGTCTCCGGGACAGGGGACGAAAAACTGTTTTTT
CDR3: CASSPYVSGTGDEKLFF

size: -
J: TRBJ1-5
D: -
V: TRBV20-1
DNA: TGCAGTGTACAGGGCTATCAGCCCCAGCATTTT
CDR3: CSVQGYQPQHF

size: -
J: TRBJ2-1
D: -
V: TRBV3-1/TRBV3-2
DNA: TGTGCCAGCAGGTCTTCGACAGCGAGCAATGAGCAGTTCTTC
CDR3: CASRSSTASNEQFF

size: -
J: TRBJ2-7
D: TRBD1
V: TRBV11-2
DNA: TGTGCCAGCAGCTTAGCTTTCCCACAGGGGGGAACCGAGCAGTACTTC
CDR3: CASSLAFPQGGTEQYF

size: -
J: TRBJ1-1
D: -
V: TRBV5-1
DNA: TGCGCCAGCAGCCCGGCTTACATTACGGGGAGCGACACTGAAGCTTTCTTT
CDR3: CASSPAYITGSDTEAFF

size: -
J: TRBJ2-4
D: -
V: TRBV30
DNA: TGTGCCTGGAGCCCGGGTCTAGCCAAAAACATTCAGTACTTC
CDR3: CAWSPGLAKNIQYF

size: -
J: TRBJ2-7
D: TRBD2
V: TRBV19
DNA: TGTGCCAGTAGCAATGAGGCGGGAGGGCCTAGGAAGCAGTACTTC
CDR3: CASSNEAGGPRKQYF

size: -
J: TRBJ2-2
D: TRBD2
V: TRBV30
DNA: TGTGCCTGGATGATCGGGGGGAGCTTCCGCACCGGGGAGCTGTTTTTT
CDR3: CAWMIGGSFRTGELFF

size: -
J: TRBJ2-7
D: -
V: TRBV5-1
DNA: TGCGCCAGCAGCTTGGGTAGGGAGGCGCAGTACTTC
CDR3: CASSLGREAQYF

size: -
J: TRBJ1-3
D: -
V: TRBV29-1
DNA: TGCAGCGCCGGGACGGCCTCAGGGGCTGGAAACACCATATATTTT
CDR3: CSAGTASGAGNTIYF

size: -
J: TRBJ2-1
D: TRBD1
V: TRBV6-5
DNA: TGTGCCAGCAGGAGGGGACAGGACAATGAGCAGTTCTTC
CDR3: CASRRGQDNEQFF

size: -
J: TRBJ2-2
D: -
V: TRBV7-9
DNA: TGTGCCAGCAGCTTTCAGCACAGCAACACCGGGGAGCTGTTTTTT
CDR3: CASSFQHSNTGELFF

size: few
J: TRBJ2-7
D: TRBD1
V: TRBV7-8
DNA: TGTGCCAGCAGTCACCCGGGACAGGGGGACGAGCAGTACTTC
CDR3: CASSHPGQGDEQYF

size: -
J: TRBJ1-1
D: -
V: TRBV19
DNA: TGTGCCAGTAGTATAGCCGGGGGCACTGAAGCTTTCTTT
CDR3: CASSIAGGTEAFF

size: -
J: TRBJ2-3
D: -
V: TRBV4-2
DNA: TGTGCCAGCAGCCAAGGTCAGTGGGAGACAACAGATACGCAGTATTTT
CDR3: CASSQGQWETTDTQYF

size: few
J: TRBJ1-1
D: -
V: TRBV19
DNA: TGTGCCAGTAGTTCAAACAGGGCGGTGAGGGCTGAAGCTTTCTTT
CDR3: CASSSNRAVRAEAFF

size: -
J: TRBJ1-4
D: -
V: TRBV3-1/TRBV3-2
DNA: TGTGCCAGCAGCCACTCCTCCGCCCAGGGAAAACTGTTTTTT
CDR3: CASSHSSAQGKLFF

size: -
J: TRBJ1-2
D: -
V: TRBV5-6
DNA: TGTGCCAGCAGCCCGACAGTTAACTATGGCTACACCTTC
CDR3: CASSPTVNYGYTF

size: once
J: TRBJ2-2
D: TRBD1
V: TRBV5-1
DNA: TGCGCCAGCAGCTCATCCCCGGACAGGGGGGCCGGGGAGCTGTTTTTT
CDR3: CASSSSPDRGAGELFF

size: -
J: TRBJ2-5
D: TRBD1
V: TRBV4-2
DNA: TGTGCCAGCAGCCAAGGGACAGGGGCAAAAGAGACCCAGTACTTC
CDR3: CASSQGTGAKETQYF

size: -
J: TRBJ1-2
D: TRBD1
V: TRBV6-5
DNA: TGTGCCAGCAGTTACACCCTAGGGACAGCCGGCTACACCTTC
CDR3: CASSYTLGTAGYTF

size: -
J: TRBJ2-7
D: TRBD1
V: TRBV7-6
DNA: TGTGCCAGCAGCTTGGACAGGGGGGGATACGAGCAGTACTTC
CDR3: CASSLDRGGYEQYF

size: -
J: TRBJ1-2
D: -
V: TRBV5-1
DNA: TGCGCCAGCAGCTTGGGGGCAGGGGTTAACTATGGCTACACCTTC
CDR3: CASSLGAGVNYGYTF

size: -
J: TRBJ2-5
D: TRBD1
V: TRBV5-4
DNA: TGTGCCAGCAGCCACGGGACAGACCAAGAGACCCAGTACTTC
CDR3: CASSHGTDQETQYF

size: -
J: TRBJ2-7
D: TRBD1
V: TRBV9
DNA: TGTGCCAGCAGCGTATCACCCTCGTCGCGGTCAGGGGGCGAGCAGTACTTC
CDR3: CASSVSPSSRSGGEQYF

size: -
J: TRBJ2-1
D: TRBD2
V: TRBV3-1/TRBV3-2
DNA: TGTGCCAGCAGCCCTGCCGGGAGGGGCCAGGAGCAGTTCTTC
CDR3: CASSPAGRGQEQFF

size: -
J: TRBJ2-2
D: -
V: TRBV6-2/TRBV6-3
DNA: TGTGCCAGCAGTCTTACCACGACAGGTCGAGCCCCGAACACCGGGGAGCTGTTTTTT
CDR3: CASSLTTTGRAPNTGELFF

size: -
J: TRBJ1-2
D: -
V: TRBV4-3
DNA: TGCGCCAGCAGCCAAGATCTATCGGGGAGATTCTTTTATGGCTACACCTTC
CDR3: CASSQDLSGRFFYGYTF

size: -
J: TRBJ1-1
D: -
V: TRBV3-1/TRBV3-2
DNA: TGTGCCAGCAGCCTGGGGGGTCGAGCTTTCTTT
CDR3: CASSLGGRAFF

size: -
J: TRBJ1-4
D: -
V: TRBV6-5
DNA: TGTGCCAGCATGAGCCAGGAGGATGAAAAACTGTTTTTT
CDR3: CASMSQEDEKLFF

size: -
J: TRBJ1-3
D: -
V: TRBV4-1
DNA: TGCGCCAGCAGCCTCATAACAGGCCTCTCTGGAAACACCATATATTTT
CDR3: CASSLITGLSGNTIYF

size: -
J: TRBJ1-2
D: -
V: TRBV18
DNA: TGTGCCAGCTCACCGGACTCCCGATCCAACTATGGCTACACCTTC
CDR3: CASSPDSRSNYGYTF

size: -
J: TRBJ2-2
D: TRBD2
V: TRBV30
DNA: TGTGCCTGGAGTGTAGAACTAATATTAGGCGGGAGGGCAGCCACCGGGGAGCTGTTTTTT
CDR3: CAWSVELILGGRAATGELFF

size: few
J: TRBJ1-1
D: -
V: TRBV6-1
DNA: TGTGCCAGCAGTGAAACCAGGGGATCCACTGAAGCTTTCTTT
CDR3: CASSETRGSTEAFF

size: -
J: TRBJ2-7
D: -
V: TRBV5-4
DNA: TGTGCCAGCAGCCCCCAGGGGAGCTCCTACGAGCAGTACTTC
CDR3: CASSPQGSSYEQYF

size: few
J: TRBJ2-1
D: -
V: TRBV10-2
DNA: TGCGCCAGCGGTTGGGAGGGGGACGAGCAGTTCTTC
CDR3: CASGWEGDEQFF

size: -
J: TRBJ1-1
D: TRBD1
V: TRBV2
DNA: TGTGCCAGCAGTGAGGGACAGGGGAACACTGAAGCTTTCTTT
CDR3: CASSEGQGNTEAFF

size: -
J: TRBJ2-1
D: -
V: TRBV3-1/TRBV3-2
DNA: TGTGCCAGCAGCCAAGTATCGTCAGGGTCCTACAATGAGCAGTTCTTC
CDR3: CASSQVSSGSYNEQFF

size: once
J: TRBJ1-1
D: -
V: TRBV7-8
DNA: TGTGCCAGCAGCCCTCGACAGATGAACACTGAAGCTTTCTTT
CDR3: CASSPRQMNTEAFF

size: -
J: TRBJ1-5
D: -
V: TRBV10-3
DNA: TGTGCCATCAGTGAGAGAGGTCAGTCCAATCAGCCCCAGCATTTT
CDR3: CAISERGQSNQPQHF

size: -
J: TRBJ2-2
D: TRBD1
V: TRBV6-1
DNA: TGTGCCAGCAGTGAAGAGACAGGGGTGGCCGGGGAGCTGTTTTTT
CDR3: CASSEETGVAGELFF